Described below is a single T cell receptor beta chain sequence and its context. Its antigen is unidentified. This sample is drawn from a study of blood T cells in healthy people across ages. Study-wide results and caveats: No conclusive comparison of naive versus antigen-experienced cells was possible with unsorted PBMCs. Diversity of TCR beta per million T cells declined in a roughly linear way with age.

The donors, healthy Caucasians from Russia, were aged roughly 6 to 90. Then a second PCR, running about 7 to 11 cycles, was carried out with a sample-barcoded 5' primer and a J-beta primer mix. Using its own MiXCR run on the 5' RACE reads, TCRdb lists one record per CDR3 protein. The data show about 1.4 million distinct CDR3 sequences, almost 60% seen once. Sequencing input: blood. This TCR was recovered from a man aged 18 to 29 in good health.

The CDR3 region is CASRLLNARMNTEAFF. CDR3 DNA sequence: TGCGCCAGCAGGTTGTTAAACGCTCGCATGAACACTGAAGCTTTCTTT. The chain uses TRBV5-1 and TRBJ1-1; no clear D. Per germline, CDR1 SGHRS and CDR2 YFSETQ. The CDR3 totals 16 residues. V was clipped by 5 bases and J by 0 bases, with 17 bases between them.